Shown below are 27 T cell receptor beta chains from a single sample sequenced in a study of T cells after yellow fever vaccination. One entry per CDR3 protein results from TCRdb running MiXCR on the 5' RACE reads. The sample lists about 510,000 distinct CDR3 sequences, around a fifth occurring once. The specimen comprised PBMCs, sampled approximately 22 days after the first yellow fever vaccination. The receptors derive from a man aged 18 to 35 who received the YFV17D yellow fever vaccine.

The V and J genes are TRBV6-1 and TRBJ2-3, with 8 bases aligning to TRBD2. The CDR3 covers 16 residues. The germline V gene has CDR1 MNHNS and CDR2 SASEGT. V trimming: 11 bases; J trimming: 6 bases; junction bases outside the gene matches: 19. The CDR3 spells CAPRGRGGPDPDTQYF. CDR3 sequence (DNA): TGTGCCCCTAGGGGTCGCGGGGGGCCAGATCCCGATACGCAGTATTTT.

This clonotype was counted a few times. The chain couples TRBV12-3 or TRBV12-4 to TRBJ1-1; D unresolved. The CDR3 runs 13 residues. V shed 10 bases and J shed 5 bases, with 17 bases lying between them. This chain's CDR3 is CATRFGVGTEAFF. Written as DNA, the CDR3 is TGTGCCACCCGCTTCGGGGTTGGGACTGAAGCTTTCTTT.

There are a few counts of this clonotype. The gene calls are TRBV7-2 and TRBJ1-1; no definite D call. V lost 5 bases and J 1 base, leaving 14 bases between the germline ends. The length of the CDR3 is 15 residues. The germline V gene encodes CDR1 SGHTA and CDR2 FQGNSA. CDR3 coding DNA: TGTGCCAGCAGCCCCGGGCGCGGGAGGAACACTGAAGCTTTCTTT. It translates to CASSPGRGRNTEAFF.

CDR3 protein: CSASGTLEETQYF. As DNA, the CDR3 is TGCAGTGCTAGTGGGACGTTGGAAGAGACCCAGTACTTC. The rearrangement joins TRBV20-1 to TRBJ2-5; D possibly uses TRBD1 or TRBD2 (5 bases each). The CDR3 sequence is 13 residues long. CDR1 is DFQATT and CDR2 is SNEGSKA in the germline V gene (reference sequence). V dropped 3 bases and J dropped 3 bases, with 11 bases sitting between them.

The gene calls are TRBV4-3 and TRBJ2-1; TRBD1 aligns across 7 bases. CDR3 size: 15 residues. The V segment lost 0 bases and the J segment 7 bases; nucleotides outside the gene matches: 6. Germline V gene data show CDR1 as LGHNA and CDR2 as YSLEER. The CDR3 DNA sequence: TGCGCCAGCAGCCAAGATGTGGGACAGTGGAATGAGCAGTTCTTC. As protein: CASSQDVGQWNEQFF.

There are a few counts of this clonotype. V and J are TRBV3-1 and TRBJ1-1, with D perhaps matching TRBD1 (6 bases). Deletions cut 4 bases from V and 3 bases from J, with 18 bases between. The germline gives CDR1 LGHDT, CDR2 YNNKEL (reference sequence). CDR3 length: 16 amino acids. For the CDR3, the DNA is TGTGCCAGCAGCCCCCACAGGGATTATTCGGACACTGAAGCTTTCTTT. Its protein is CASSPHRDYSDTEAFF.

As DNA, the CDR3 is TGTGCCACTAGAGCGCGGGACAGTCACACTGAAGCTTTCTTT. Translation gives CATRARDSHTEAFF. This chain joins TRBV24-1 and TRBJ1-1, with 7 positions matching TRBD1. This CDR3 region has 14 residues. Germline loops: CDR1 KGHDR, CDR2 SFDVKD. Trimming took 10 bases from V and 3 from J; bases not matched to a gene: 10.

This clonotype has a count of ten or more. V gene TRBV7-3 combines with J gene TRBJ1-1, with TRBD1 as a possible D gene (5 bases). Germline values: CDR1 SGHTA, CDR2 FQGTGA. The V end was cut by 6 bases, the J end by 5 bases, with 13 bases between. The CDR3 loop spans 13 amino acids. For the CDR3, the DNA is TGTGCCAGCAGTTTTGGGGGGGGGACTGAAGCTTTCTTT. Encoded protein: CASSFGGGTEAFF.

This clonotype was seen a few times. Here the CDR3 reads CASSFLQGTDTQYF. Written as DNA, the CDR3 is TGTGCCAGCAGTTTTCTGCAGGGCACAGATACGCAGTATTTT. This chain uses TRBV12-3 or TRBV12-4 with TRBJ2-3, with unresolved D. V dropped 3 bases and J dropped 1 base, with 8 bases sitting between them. The CDR3 covers 14 residues.

This clonotype showed up just a few times. This rearrangement joins TRBV4-3 to TRBJ1-3; D ambiguous. With 3 bases removed from V and 0 bases from J, the gap between germline ends came to 15 bases. Germline loops: CDR1 LGHNA, CDR2 YSLEER. The CDR3 loop spans 17 amino acids. In DNA form, the CDR3 reads TGCGCCAGCAGCCAGGCCCCCCCATCAATCTCTGGAAACACCATATATTTT. Its protein is CASSQAPPSISGNTIYF.

This clonotype appeared many times. The chain employs TRBV4-2 and TRBJ2-2; D is uncertain. The V end lost 4 bases, the J end lost 0 bases, and 6 bases lay between the germline ends. There are 14 residues in the CDR3. Per the germline V gene, CDR1 is LGHNA and CDR2 is YNFKEQ. CDR3 DNA sequence: TGTGCCAGCAGCCCGTACTCGAACACCGGGGAGCTGTTTTTT. Its protein is CASSPYSNTGELFF.

The chain joins TRBV5-1 to TRBJ2-7; 7 bases map to TRBD2. In germline, CDR1 is SGHRS, CDR2 YFSETQ. The V segment lost 4 bases and the J segment 0 bases; nucleotides outside the gene matches: 7. The CDR3 is 15 amino acids. This chain's CDR3 is CASSAGLGSSYEQYF. The CDR3 DNA sequence: TGCGCCAGCAGCGCCGGACTAGGGAGCTCCTACGAGCAGTACTTC. Supplemented by reference TRBV5-1 and TRBJ2-7, the full variable domain reads KAGVTQTPRYLIKTRGQQVTLSCSPISGHRSVSWYQQTPGQGLQFLFEYFSETQRNKGNFPGRFSGRQFSNSRSEMNVSTLELGDSALYLCASSAGLGSSYEQYFGPGTRLTVT.

V and J are TRBV6-1 and TRBJ2-5; 7 bases align to TRBD1. The V gene end was trimmed by 6 bases and the J gene end by 0 bases; junction bases not matched to a gene: 13. Germline lookup yields CDR1 MNHNS and CDR2 SASEGT. The CDR3 contains 17 residues. The CDR3 coding sequence is TGTGCCAGCAGCCGATACAGGGGTCTCGGGTACCAAGAGACCCAGTACTTC. It translates to CASSRYRGLGYQETQYF.

The V call is TRBV10-3, the J call TRBJ2-1; no definite D call. The CDR3 contains 16 residues. Trimming pared 1 base from V and 0 bases from J, leaving 10 bases between. The germline gives CDR1 ENHRY, CDR2 SYGVKD. The CDR3 DNA reads as TGTGCCATCAGTGAGTTACAACAGAGCTCCTACAATGAGCAGTTCTTC. It encodes CAISELQQSSYNEQFF.

This clonotype was counted only a few times. V usage is TRBV20-1 and J usage is TRBJ1-4, with D uncertain. The CDR3 runs to 14 residues. V lost 4 bases to trimming and J lost 7 bases, with 16 bases between them. The germline gives CDR1 DFQATT, CDR2 SNEGSKA (reference sequence). CDR3 bases: TGCAGTGCTACCATAGGAGGCCTTGGTGAAAAACTGTTTTTT. Protein product: CSATIGGLGEKLFF.

The V and J genes are TRBV5-1 and TRBJ1-1; TRBD1 agrees at 12 bases. The CDR3 runs to 17 residues. The V and J ends lost 4 bases and 6 bases, in that order; junction bases with no gene match: 13. Per the germline V gene, CDR1 is SGHRS and CDR2 is YFSETQ. CDR3 in DNA: TGCGCCAGCAGCGAGCCGGGACAGGGGGCATGGTTATCTGAAGCTTTCTTT. This gives the protein CASSEPGQGAWLSEAFF.

This clonotype was detected a few times. The rearrangement uses TRBV7-8 and TRBJ2-6; D remains ambiguous. The CDR3 consists of 11 residues. V lost 6 bases to trimming and J lost 13 bases, with 10 bases between them. CDR1 and CDR2 (germline): SGHVS, FQNEAQ. The CDR3 loop reads CASSQGGVLTF. CDR3 nucleotide sequence: TGTGCCAGCAGTCAAGGTGGGGTCCTGACTTTC.

With regard to this clonotype: It may be a read error: a sequence one base away is much more abundant. J is TRBJ1-5 and V is TRBV7-2, with 7 bases lining up with TRBD1. The CDR3 length is 13 residues. V lost 5 bases, J lost 4 bases, and 2 bases stayed unmatched. Germline V CDR1 and CDR2: SGHTA, FQGNSA. CDR3 nucleotide sequence: TGTGCCAGCAGCCGGGGACAGAATCAGCCCCAGCATTTT. The encoded protein is CASSRGQNQPQHF.

A few counts support this clonotype. This rearrangement joins TRBV6-1 to TRBJ2-5, with a weak D call TRBD1 (6 bases). The CDR3 spans 13 residues. The V gene lost 5 bases and the J gene lost 3 bases, with 10 bases spanning the gap. CDR1 and CDR2 from the germline V gene are MNHNS and SASEGT. The CDR3 protein is CASSPGQKETQYF. The CDR3 DNA sequence: TGTGCCAGCAGTCCGGGACAAAAAGAGACCCAGTACTTC.

This chain uses TRBV9 with TRBJ1-1; D is ambiguous. The length of the CDR3 is 14 residues. V lost 2 bases and J lost 1, with 9 bases in between. Germline V CDR1 and CDR2: SGDLS, YYNGEE. CDR3: CASSVGSTNTEAFF. As DNA, the CDR3 is TGTGCCAGCAGCGTGGGCAGCACGAACACTGAAGCTTTCTTT.

The rearrangement links TRBV5-4 to TRBJ2-5; 10 bases fit TRBD1. The length of the CDR3 is 15 residues. From germline, CDR1 is SGHNT and CDR2 YYREEE (reference sequence). V trimming: 3 bases; J trimming: 5 bases; junction bases outside the gene matches: 7. CDR3: CASSSGTGVTETQYF. The CDR3 DNA reads TGTGCCAGCAGCTCCGGGACAGGGGTTACGGAGACCCAGTACTTC.

This clonotype appeared a single time. The chain uses TRBV2 and TRBJ2-1; TRBD1 agrees at 9 bases. Germline-derived CDR1 and CDR2 are SNHLY and FYNNEI. This CDR3 comprises 14 residues. After removal of 4 bases from V and 8 bases from J, the junction contained 6 bases not matched to a gene. In DNA, the CDR3 is TGTGCCAGCAGTGGGGGACAGGGAGTCGATGAGCAGTTCTTC. It is translated as CASSGGQGVDEQFF.

The chain joins TRBV27 to TRBJ2-1, with D unclear. With 3 bases removed from V and 4 bases from J, the gap between germline ends came to 13 bases. Germline-derived CDR1 and CDR2 are MNHEY and SMNVEV (reference sequence). CDR3 length: 15 residues. In DNA form, the CDR3 reads TGTGCCAGCAGTTTCATGAACCTCCCTTACAATGAGCAGTTCTTC. Its protein is CASSFMNLPYNEQFF.

This clonotype was counted a few times. This chain joins TRBV12-3 or TRBV12-4 and TRBJ1-2; TRBD1 agrees at 7 bases. CDR3 size: 13 residues. J was trimmed by 7 bases and V by 7 bases; bases with no gene match: 9. The CDR3 nucleotides read TGTGCCAGCAACCCGGGACAGAGGCGTGGCTACACCTTC. It is translated as CASNPGQRRGYTF.

Details on this clonotype: Since a much larger clone is just one base distant, this may be a read error. The chain is built from TRBV2 and TRBJ2-2, with 10 positions matching TRBD1. The germline V gene encodes CDR1 SNHLY and CDR2 FYNNEI. The CDR3 spans 14 residues. With 8 bases clipped from V and 5 bases from J, the junction kept 5 bases outside the gene matches. CDR3 in amino acids: CASGRQGATGELFF. The CDR3 bases are TGTGCCAGCGGGCGACAGGGGGCGACCGGGGAGCTGTTTTTT.

A few counts support this clonotype. The genes are TRBV5-1 and TRBJ1-1, with unresolved D. Trimming cost V 4 bases and J 1 base, with 11 bases left between them. The CDR3 length is 14 residues. Per the germline V gene, CDR1 is SGHRS and CDR2 is YFSETQ. The CDR3 is CASSLGSQNTEAFF. The CDR3 bases are TGCGCCAGCAGCCTCGGGAGCCAGAACACTGAAGCTTTCTTT.

This clonotype was seen a handful of times. The gene calls are TRBV5-1 and TRBJ2-1; D call uncertain. This CDR3 spans 16 amino acids. With 4 bases removed from V and 0 bases from J, the gap between germline ends came to 14 bases. Germline V gene data show CDR1 as SGHRS and CDR2 as YFSETQ. As DNA, the CDR3 is TGCGCCAGCAGCCCCTCGACTGTCCCCTCCTACAATGAGCAGTTCTTC. Translating gives CASSPSTVPSYNEQFF.